This T cell receptor beta chain stems from a study of vaccination and CD4 T cells after COVID-19. For the study at large: Following dose two, a median roughly 72 days (range 14 to 241) passed before post-vaccine samples were taken. A CEFX pool, an HIV-1 Nef pool, or else no peptide went into the control cultures.

The assay that was used to sequence DNA from cultured CD4+ T cells was the Oncomine TCR Beta short-read assay. DNA came from CD4+ T cells after culture. One entry per CDR3 protein, called by TCRdb with MiXCR from the PCR reads. This table holds 13,000 or so distinct CDR3 sequences, roughly 45% found once. Regarding treatment: roughly 10-day PBMC culture with coronavirus spike peptide pools or control peptides (ViraFEST assay). The cultures had half their medium swapped for fresh IL-2 medium on days 3 and 7. In the case of this clonotype: Antigen: not known.

The source was CD4+ T cells from blood, cultured in vitro, collected after SARS-CoV-2 vaccination. The sequence derives from a human donor who had recovered from COVID-19.

The chain's CDR3 is CSARGLAGVVDEQFF. The CDR3 nucleotides are TGCAGTGCTAGAGGACTAGCGGGAGTGGTTGATGAGCAGTTCTTC. The V gene is TRBV20-1, the J gene TRBJ2-1; 12 bases match TRBD2. V was clipped by 1 base and J by 8 bases; unmatched bases: 6. The CDR3 is made up of 15 amino acids. The germline V gene has CDR1 DFQATT and CDR2 SNEGSKA (reference sequence).